This T cell receptor (beta chain) was captured by sequencing in a study of identical twins (TCRdb year 2016). For the wider study: To test whether fetal clonotypes persist, this study deep-sequenced TCR alpha and beta repertoires from monozygotic twins, from unrelated adults of various ages, and from cord blood. To rule out contamination, the twin experiments were replicated at different times with different library preparation protocols.

Every donor was a healthy Caucasian. The twin cohort consisted of three pairs of female monozygotic twins, all aged about 18 to 29 years. CD4+ and CD8+ T cell populations were isolated with positive isolation kits from Invitrogen. As concerns this clonotype: This clone's antigen is unknown. Nothing much larger sits one base from this clone, and base qualities are not available.

The receptor library was made with 5' RACE. TCRdb lists the instrument as Illumina HiSeq 2000. A universal primer binding site was introduced by template switching, and a unique molecular identifier was present in the final cDNA, enabling accurate counting of TCR cDNA molecules. Specific primers in the conserved constant-segment region were used to synthesize first-strand cDNA for TCR alpha and beta chains. Each cDNA library was double barcoded, with a SMART-Mk sample barcode plus Illumina barcodes, to control for contamination. TruSeq adapter sequences, together with Illumina sample barcodes, were added in two successive PCR steps. The TCR alpha and beta cDNA libraries were sequenced on the Illumina HiSeq platform using custom primers. Turning to the authors' computational methods: Raw reads were processed with MiGEC to extract unique molecular identifiers, and MiXCR was used to determine CDR3 positions. For each individual, recombination models were inferred using an EM algorithm with the repgenHMM and IGoR tools. Shared clonotype analysis was performed with the tcR package in R, normalizing sharing by the product of cloneset sizes. To study raw recombination without the effects of thymic and clonal selection, out-of-frame nonproductive sequences were analyzed. TCRdb reworked the public reads: Q25 trimming with fastp, MiXCR clone assembly, productive beta chains retained. Rows merge per CDR3 protein into single entries with the most common DNA and genes. The authors' filters were not applied to this entry. Counted in this sample were some 250,000 distinct CDR3 sequences; approximately 7.1% of them appeared once. Roughly 15% of the sample rests with the top ten.

As encoded in the germline V gene, CDR1 is MNHNS while CDR2 is SASEGT. The CDR3 holds 15 amino acids from the cysteine to the phenylalanine. The read is trimmed to its CDR3 DNA, 45 bases read in frame from base 1. The germline V end is reduced by 7 bases and the J end by 1 base; junction bases left unmatched: 6. What the work shows at the level of the full study, not this receptor alone: Invariant T cells such as MAIT and iNKT could partly confound zero-insertion analyses, though diverse VJ usage argued against this for most clonotypes. Because the same donors could not be followed over many years, conclusions were based on cross-sectional statistical analysis. Abundant cord blood beta clonotypes carried fewer insertions; young adult naive repertoires showed a weaker similar trend, while memory repertoires showed none. In monozygotic twins, out-of-frame TCR alpha sharing was systematically underestimated by recombination models, although the models agreed with sharing between unrelated individuals. Compared with coincidental sharing between unrelated individuals, out-of-frame TCR alpha sequences shared between twins showed an excess of sequences with low generation probability. A weaker excess of twin sharing was found in beta out-of-frame sequences because the signal-to-noise ratio was lowered by fewer shared sequences.

This sample also belongs to another study, concerning T cells expressing NK-cell markers. The other study reports the following: Eight or nine donors provided sorted CD3+CD56+NKG2C+, CD3+CD56+NKG2C- and CD3+CD56-NKG2C+ T-cell subsets, whose TCR beta-chain repertoires were profiled. Among the eight sequenced donors, only one was HCMV-seronegative, while the other seven were HCMV-seropositive. To restrict sorting to alphabetaTCR-expressing T cells, an anti-gammadeltaTCR antibody was added in several experiments. For 6 or 7 donors, the dominant CD3+CD56+NKG2C+ clonotypes were among the top 10 CD8+ clonotypes and accounted for about 1.0-7.5% of CD8+ T cells. Those dominant clonotypes were again the most abundant among CD3+CD56-NKG2C+ cells in four donors, at roughly 25-65%. Whether the expanded NKG2C-expressing T cell clones were specific for HCMV antigens remained unclear. The study sequenced eight donors, all healthy volunteers chosen at random: three men and five women. HCMV serostatus was determined by detecting HCMV-specific IgG in serum with a commercial ELISA kit. Reads were demultiplexed and grouped by UMI with MIGEC, and clonotypes were assembled and quantified with MiTCR. To remove erroneous sequences, TCR cDNA sequences were retained only when supported by two or more reads. The tcR package was used for downstream repertoire analysis, and clonotypes were matched between fractions using CDR3 nucleotide sequence together with V segment. VDJmatch was used to annotate antigen specificity against VDJdb, with one amino acid substitution allowed in CDR3.

The TCR was taken from a woman aged 18-35 years in good health. The V gene is TRBV6-1 and the J gene is TRBJ2-2; TRBD1 matches 7 bases in the middle. The sample comprised CD8+ T cells sorted from blood. The CDR3 protein sequence reads: CASTPWTGNTGELFF. The DNA reads as follows: TGTGCCAGCACCCCCTGGACAGGGAACACCGGGGAGCTGTTTTTT.